This is a list of T cell receptor beta chains from one sample in a study of shared clonotypes between healthy human individuals. Sequenced by immunoSEQ multiplex PCR; TCRdb stores in-frame clones only, minus some. The sample lists some 2,000,000 clones; approximately 96% were seen once. Material: naive CD4+ T cells sorted from blood. The receptors derive from a man younger than 35 in good health. CDR3s include the opening cysteine and the closing phenylalanine or tryptophan. Fields, in order: D gene, V gene, J gene, clone size, CDR3 DNA, CDR3 protein. A D gene is named only where the DNA matches it firmly. Some rows have no size entry. The others give once, few or many, or a class for an expanded clone.

TRBD1	TRBV6-5	TRBJ2-7	once	TGTGCCAGCAGATTCCAGGGGGCGACAGATGGCGAGCAGTACTTC	CASRFQGATDGEQYF
TRBD1	TRBV6-5	TRBJ2-7	.	TGTGCCAGCAGTTTAAGACAGGGGGCAAGCTCCTACGAGCAGTACTTC	CASSLRQGASSYEQYF
.	TRBV7-9	TRBJ1-1	.	TGTGCCAGCAGCCCGGAGCCCCTGAACACTGAAGCTTTCTTT	CASSPEPLNTEAFF
.	TRBV6-5	TRBJ1-4	.	TGTGCCAGCAGTTACGGGGGTGCAACTAATGAAAAACTGTTTTTT	CASSYGGATNEKLFF
.	TRBV7-9	TRBJ1-2	once	TGTGCCAGCAGCTTCGAGGTTTTTCTCTATGGCTACACCTTC	CASSFEVFLYGYTF
.	TRBV7-7	TRBJ2-5	.	TGTGCTAGCAGCTTAACTGAGGGGATACAAGAGACCCAGTACTTC	CASSLTEGIQETQYF
.	TRBV5-5	TRBJ2-7	.	TGTGCCAGCAGCTTGGACGGGAACCAGGCCTCCTACGAGCAGTACTTC	CASSLDGNQASYEQYF
.	TRBV10-3	TRBJ2-2	.	TGTGCCATCAGTACCTCGGTGGGAGTCACCGGGGAGCTGTTTTTT	CAISTSVGVTGELFF
.	TRBV4-1	TRBJ2-6	.	TGCGCCAGCAGCCAAGCAGCAGGGAGGTCTGGGGCCAACGTCCTGACTTTC	CASSQAAGRSGANVLTF
TRBD1	TRBV7-2	TRBJ1-5	.	TGTGCCAGCAGCTTAGAAGGCCGGACAGGCCAGCCCCAGCATTTT	CASSLEGRTGQPQHF
.	TRBV7-2	TRBJ2-7	.	TGTGCCAGCAGCTTAGTCGTCGGACCCTACGAGCAGTACTTC	CASSLVVGPYEQYF
.	TRBV5-4	TRBJ1-3	.	TGTGCCAGCAGCGCAATCGGGCAGGGAAACTCTGGAAACACCATATATTTT	CASSAIGQGNSGNTIYF
.	TRBV11-2	TRBJ2-4	.	TGTGCCAGCAGCTTATTATTGGACAGAAACATTCAGTACTTC	CASSLLLDRNIQYF
.	TRBV5-1	TRBJ1-3	.	TGCGCCAGCAGCTTAAATACAGGCGGCTCTGGAAACACCATATATTTT	CASSLNTGGSGNTIYF
TRBD2	TRBV5-1	TRBJ2-7	.	TGCGCCAGCAGCTTGGAGCTAGCGGAGAACTACGAGCAGTACTTC	CASSLELAENYEQYF
TRBD1	TRBV25-1	TRBJ2-1	.	TGTGCCAGCAAAAAGAAAGGGACAGGCTCCTACAATGAGCAGTTCTTC	CASKKKGTGSYNEQFF
.	TRBV18	TRBJ2-3	once	TGTGCCAGCTCACCACCGTGGGAACGCACAGATACGCAGTATTTT	CASSPPWERTDTQYF
.	TRBV7-9	TRBJ2-7	once	TGTGCCAGCAGCTCCTTTCCCGGGCCCTACGAGCAGTACTTC	CASSSFPGPYEQYF
.	TRBV28	TRBJ1-3	.	TGTGCCACCTCCCCGGGGGGCTTGGGTGGAAACACCATATATTTT	CATSPGGLGGNTIYF
.	TRBV4-3	TRBJ1-3	.	TGCGCCAGCAGCCAAGTATTTGGGAACTCTGGAAACACCATATATTTT	CASSQVFGNSGNTIYF
.	TRBV7-2	TRBJ1-2	.	TGTGCCAGCAGCCAGGCAGGGGTCGGTGGCTACACCTTC	CASSQAGVGGYTF
.	TRBV27	TRBJ1-5	.	TGTGCCAGCAGTTGGGGGACCCCTGGGACAATCAATCAGCCCCAGCATTTT	CASSWGTPGTINQPQHF
TRBD2	TRBV5-4	TRBJ2-1	.	TGTGCCAGCAGCACGGGAGGACTAGCGGGAACCTACAATGAGCAGTTCTTC	CASSTGGLAGTYNEQFF
.	TRBV11-2	TRBJ2-7	.	TGTGCCAGCAGCTCAAACAGGGCCCCGGGAGACGAGCAGTACTTC	CASSSNRAPGDEQYF
.	TRBV6-5	TRBJ1-6	.	TGTGCCAGCAGTCGGGACCTCTATAATTCACCCCTCCACTTT	CASSRDLYNSPLHF
.	TRBV2	TRBJ1-1	once	TGTGCCAGCAGTGGGGGGTGGGGAAACCAGGGAGCAGCTTTCTTT	CASSGGWGNQGAAFF
TRBD2	TRBV10-3	TRBJ2-1	.	TGTGCCATCAATATAGGCGGGGGGGCCCTCAATGAGCAGTTCTTC	CAINIGGGALNEQFF
.	TRBV28	TRBJ1-5	.	TGTGCCAGCAGGTCACAGGGTCCCCAGCCCCAGCATTTT	CASRSQGPQPQHF
.	TRBV7-9	TRBJ1-6	.	TGTGCCAGCAGCTTAGATCGGGGTAATAATTCACCCCTCCACTTT	CASSLDRGNNSPLHF
.	TRBV19	TRBJ2-7	.	TGTGCCAGTAGTCTCAGGACAGACTACGAGCAGTACTTC	CASSLRTDYEQYF
.	TRBV7-2	TRBJ2-1	.	TGTGCCAGCAGCCGAAGAGACAGTCCTTACAATGAGCAGTTCTTC	CASSRRDSPYNEQFF
.	TRBV20-1	TRBJ2-2	.	TGCAGTGCCCCCACCCCCGGGGAGCTGTTTTTT	CSAPTPGELFF
TRBD2	TRBV15	TRBJ2-7	.	TGTGCCACCAGCAGGAGACCGGGACTAGCGGGAGTCGGGGTCTACGAGCAGTACTTC	CATSRRPGLAGVGVYEQYF
.	TRBV5-1	TRBJ1-2	.	TGCGCCAGCAGCTATGAGGGTTCTAACTATGGCTACACCTTC	CASSYEGSNYGYTF
.	TRBV28	TRBJ2-7	.	TGTGCCAGCACCGGATCCGGTGGGAGCTCCTACGAGCAGTACTTC	CASTGSGGSSYEQYF
TRBD1	TRBV6-1	TRBJ2-2	.	TGTGCCAGCAGAGAACAGGGGGTCCCGAACACCGGGGAGCTGTTTTTT	CASREQGVPNTGELFF
.	TRBV19	TRBJ1-6	.	TGTGCCAGTAGTGACCTACGGGATTCACCCCTCCACTTT	CASSDLRDSPLHF
.	TRBV7-2	TRBJ1-2	.	TGTGCCAGCAGCTTATGGACAGTGGACAATGGCTACACCTTC	CASSLWTVDNGYTF
TRBD1	TRBV10-3	TRBJ1-5	.	TGTGCCATCAGTGAGTCGCGGGACAGGGGGCCAAGCAATCAGCCCCAGCATTTT	CAISESRDRGPSNQPQHF
TRBD2	TRBV30	TRBJ2-1	.	TGTGCCTGGAGTGACATTGGGACTAGCGGGATTGAGCAGTTCTTC	CAWSDIGTSGIEQFF
TRBD1	TRBV6-6	TRBJ2-7	once	TGTGCCAGCAGTTATTCGACAGGGTCGGGCGAGCAGTACTTC	CASSYSTGSGEQYF